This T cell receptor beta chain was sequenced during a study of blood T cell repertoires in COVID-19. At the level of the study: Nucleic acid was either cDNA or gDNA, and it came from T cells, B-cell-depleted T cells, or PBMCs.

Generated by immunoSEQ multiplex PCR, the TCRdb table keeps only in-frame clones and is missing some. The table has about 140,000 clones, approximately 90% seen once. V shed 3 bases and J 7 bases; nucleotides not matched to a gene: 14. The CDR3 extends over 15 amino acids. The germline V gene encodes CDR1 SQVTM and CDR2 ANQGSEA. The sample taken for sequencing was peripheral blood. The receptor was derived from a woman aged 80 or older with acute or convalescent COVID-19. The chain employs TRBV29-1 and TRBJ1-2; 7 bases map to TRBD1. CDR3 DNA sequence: TGCAGCGTTGATGTAGGGGGCCGGGTCTCTAGTGGCTACACCTTC. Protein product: CSVDVGGRVSSGYTF.